This T cell receptor beta chain was captured in a study of post-analysis software for immune sequencing data. Study-level points and caveats: F measure showed strong co-clustering of same-batch samples.

With regard to this clonotype: The target antigen is unknown.

TCR beta cDNA libraries included unique molecular identifiers. T cells numbering about 0.85 to 10 million yielded cDNA molecules that totaled about 500,000. TCRdb re-called the PCR reads with MiXCR, one entry per CDR3 protein. The data hold 450,000 or so distinct CDR3 sequences, with approximately 45% observed a single time. Sequenced input: blood. This TCR derives from a girl aged 5 to 17 with multiple sclerosis.

The CDR3 region has the DNA TGTGCCAGCAGTGAGCTTAGGAGGGAGGCCGAGCAGTACTTC. This encodes CASSELRREAEQYF. The chain links TRBV25-1 to TRBJ2-7; D is possibly TRBD2 (6 bases). V gave up 3 bases and J gave up 6 bases, with 15 bases separating them. The CDR3 has 14 residues. CDR1 and CDR2 from the germline V gene are MGHDK and SYGVNS.